Listed below are T cell receptor beta chains from one sample, sequenced in a study of shared clonotypes between healthy human individuals. Method: immunoSEQ multiplex PCR; TCRdb's copy keeps in-frame clones and lacks some. The sample lists over a million clones; around 75% were seen once. The source material was memory CD4+ T cells sorted from blood. These receptors all stem from a man aged 18 to 30 in good health. The conserved cysteine and the conserved F or W are not part of the CDR3 here. Size tells how often a clone was seen (once, few, many) or the class of an expanded clone, and some rows leave it out.

j_call clone_size v_call cdr3_aa
TRBJ2-7 once TRBV30 AWSTSGGAYEQY
TRBJ1-1 NA TRBV5-1 ASSLALSRDTEAF
TRBJ1-6 NA TRBV19 ASTGQPNSPLH
TRBJ2-5 once TRBV29-1 SVGTQRGPQETQY
TRBJ2-2 NA TRBV27 ASSPWTSGGTSGELF
TRBJ2-7 NA TRBV27 ASSLEASGGYEQY
TRBJ1-1 NA TRBV9 ASSATGGVTEAF
TRBJ2-1 NA TRBV5-1 ASSLVASGYNEQF
TRBJ2-2 NA TRBV10-3 AVGQGMNTGELF
TRBJ2-7 NA TRBV10-3 AISGAHGSSYEQY
TRBJ1-3 NA TRBV5-4 ASSPQGAAGNTIY
TRBJ1-5 NA TRBV6-1 ASSLGISNQPQH
TRBJ1-2 NA TRBV6-5 ASSSPRSGGGGYT
TRBJ1-5 NA TRBV9 ASSPQGAGNQPQH
TRBJ1-4 few TRBV28 ASNNGGAFDEKLF
TRBJ1-1 NA TRBV30 AWSVGGRGEAF
TRBJ2-1 NA TRBV7-8 ASSLFLAAAYNEQF
TRBJ2-5 NA TRBV2 ASSEALAGVKETQY
TRBJ1-6 NA TRBV5-4 ASSLEGVQSYNSPLH
TRBJ2-7 NA TRBV6-5 ASSYSRTGVYEQY
TRBJ2-7 NA TRBV5-1 ASSSLGTPYEQY
TRBJ2-7 NA TRBV7-2 ASSPGDYEQY
TRBJ2-2 few TRBV7-9 ASSLEGGDTGELF
TRBJ2-1 once TRBV11-2 ASSQGVEPYNEQF
TRBJ2-5 once TRBV7-2 ASTTSGRPAETQY
TRBJ2-7 NA TRBV5-1 ATSRDSLYEQY
TRBJ1-1 NA TRBV18 ASSPIKGGNTEAF
TRBJ2-7 NA TRBV10-3 AISIYSSYEQY
TRBJ1-6 few TRBV20-1 SAQQDSPLH
TRBJ2-7 once TRBV18 ASSRIPPGQGRYEQY
TRBJ1-1 NA TRBV10-3 AISVGQDREAF
TRBJ2-5 NA TRBV5-1 ASSRDTGGGRETQY
TRBJ1-1 NA TRBV4-3 ASSQDGAGDGEAF
TRBJ2-7 NA TRBV5-1 ASSFGTAGTSGRAYEQY
TRBJ2-7 NA TRBV27 ASTQGTGGGLYEQY
TRBJ1-6 many TRBV7-2 ASSPPPGTLWNSPLH
TRBJ2-2 NA TRBV10-2 ASSDLGSGELF
TRBJ1-5 NA TRBV9 ASSVSGDGQPQH
TRBJ2-2 once TRBV7-2 ASSLGLAANTGELF
TRBJ2-1 NA TRBV11-3 ASSLGRGDNEQF
TRBJ1-5 NA TRBV19 ASSIVTGVSNQPQH
TRBJ2-2 NA TRBV5-5 ASSLATGVSGELF
TRBJ2-3 NA TRBV5-1 ASSLGDSTDTQY
TRBJ2-3 NA TRBV18 ASSPQMLGLASQDTQY
TRBJ2-1 NA TRBV7-7 ASSPGTGRNNEQF
TRBJ2-1 NA TRBV28 ASSLDPRAGAYNEQF
TRBJ1-2 NA TRBV2 ASKPGMQEGGGYT
TRBJ2-3 NA TRBV5-1 ASSYSGSGQTDTQY